The rows below give T cell receptor beta chains drawn from one sample of a study of T cell responses to AZD1222 COVID-19 vaccine. TCRdb's copy holds only in-frame clones and misses some; the assay was immunoSEQ multiplex PCR. The profile covers 110,000 to 150,000 clones, with approximately 90% appearing a single time and under 4.5% taken by the ten largest. The specimen comprised peripheral blood, sampled on day 0 of AZD1222 vaccination. These receptors originate from an adult in good health. The CDR3 runs from the conserved cysteine through the conserved F or W. The D gene is left open where the match is weak.

V gene	CDR3 length	J gene	D gene	CDR3 DNA	CDR3 protein
TRBV7-2	15	TRBJ2-2	TRBD2	TGTGCCAGCGCAAGGACTAGCGGGGGAACCGGGGAGCTGTTTTTT	CASARTSGGTGELFF
TRBV19	17	TRBJ2-5	.	TGTGCCAGTAGTACCACCCTCGACGGCCGGGCACGGGAGACCCAGTACTTC	CASSTTLDGRARETQYF
TRBV6-5	16	TRBJ2-7	TRBD1	TGTGCCAGCAGTTACGGGACAGGCCGATTGATCCACGAGCAGTACTTC	CASSYGTGRLIHEQYF
TRBV11-2	15	TRBJ2-5	.	TGTGCCAGCAGCCCTAGAGGGGGTGAGGTAGAGACCCAGTACTTC	CASSPRGGEVETQYF
TRBV7-2	14	TRBJ1-2	.	TGTGCCAGCAGCCGTGCGGGGCTCAACTATGGCTACACCTTC	CASSRAGLNYGYTF
TRBV6-6	16	TRBJ1-4	.	TGTGCCAGCAGTTACTTCCGGCAGTCAACTAATGAAAAACTGTTTTTT	CASSYFRQSTNEKLFF
TRBV6-1	20	TRBJ1-2	.	TGTGCCAGCAGTGAACGGGGATTTACCCTGGACAGTATTAGTCTGTATGGCTACACCTTC	CASSERGFTLDSISLYGYTF
TRBV9	15	TRBJ1-2	.	TGTGCCAGCAGCGTAGAGGCATCCTTTAACTATGGCTACACCTTC	CASSVEASFNYGYTF
TRBV29-1	16	TRBJ2-5	TRBD2	TGCAGCGTTGAGGGACTAGCGGGAGGGCCGCGAGAGACCCAGTACTTC	CSVEGLAGGPRETQYF
TRBV28	15	TRBJ1-1	.	TGTGCCAGCAGTTTCCTGCGGGGTGGGGATACTGAAGCTTTCTTT	CASSFLRGGDTEAFF
TRBV3-1/TRBV3-2	13	TRBJ1-5	.	TGTGCCAGCAGCGGGGCCATGTATCAGCCCCAGCATTTT	CASSGAMYQPQHF
TRBV5-4	14	TRBJ1-2	TRBD1	TGTGCCAGCAGGTTGACAGGGGGAAGGGATGGCTACACCTTC	CASRLTGGRDGYTF
TRBV28	20	TRBJ2-2	.	TGTGCCAGCATTCCCTCCCGAGGAACGCGCGGCCTCCGAAACACCGGGGAGCTGTTTTTT	CASIPSRGTRGLRNTGELFF
TRBV3-1/TRBV3-2	16	TRBJ2-2	TRBD2	TGTGCCAGCAGCCAGGGGACTAGTATCGGCACCGGGGAGCTGTTTTTT	CASSQGTSIGTGELFF
TRBV7-9	14	TRBJ2-1	.	TGTGCCAGCAGCTTAGGGGCCCCGAACAATGAGCAGTTCTTC	CASSLGAPNNEQFF